The 21 T cell receptor beta chains below were found in one sample sequenced in a study of blood T cell repertoires in COVID-19. The protocol was immunoSEQ multiplex PCR, while the TCRdb copy is restricted to in-frame clones and leaves out a portion. This table has 100,000 to 120,000 clones, 70% to 90% appearing once. What was sequenced was peripheral blood. The receptors stem from a human donor in a cohort sampled during active COVID-19.

The J gene is TRBJ2-5, the V gene TRBV25-1; TRBD2 aligns across 12 bases. V trimming: 3 bases; J trimming: 2 bases; junction bases outside the gene matches: 7. CDR3 length equals 17 residues. Germline lookup yields CDR1 MGHDK and CDR2 SYGVNS. CDR3 nucleotides: TGTGCCAGCAGTGACCCACTAGCGGGGGGCCCGCAAGAGACCCAGTACTTC. Residues: CASSDPLAGGPQETQYF.

The rearrangement uses TRBV11-2 and TRBJ1-1, with TRBD1 identical over 8 bases. The CDR3 spans 17 residues. Trimming removed 6 bases from V and 1 base from J; junction bases left unmatched: 13. Germline lookup yields CDR1 SGHAT and CDR2 FQNNGV. The CDR3 loop is CASSYQTGGLRNTEAFF. In nucleotides, the CDR3 is TGTGCCAGCAGTTATCAAACAGGGGGTTTAAGGAACACTGAAGCTTTCTTT.

The rearrangement joins TRBV28 to TRBJ2-1, with 13 bases aligning to TRBD2. The J segment lost 5 bases and the V segment lost 6 bases, leaving 7 bases of the junction unmatched. The CDR3 has 16 residues. From germline, CDR1 is MDHEN and CDR2 SYDVKM. The CDR3 reads CASRGLAGRRNNEQFF. The CDR3 DNA is TGTGCCAGCAGGGGACTAGCGGGACGACGGAACAATGAGCAGTTCTTC.

There are a few counts of this clone. The genes are TRBV5-1 and TRBJ1-1; the match to TRBD1 covers 7 bases. The CDR3 runs to 13 residues. With V trimmed by 2 bases and J by 3 bases, 1 base remained unmatched. Germline CDR1 reads SGHRS; CDR2 reads YFSETQ. The CDR3 DNA reads TGCGCCAGCAGCTTCGGGACAGACACTGAAGCTTTCTTT. The encoded protein is CASSFGTDTEAFF. Full variable domain (missing parts from reference TRBV5-1 and TRBJ1-1): KAGVTQTPRYLIKTRGQQVTLSCSPISGHRSVSWYQQTPGQGLQFLFEYFSETQRNKGNFPGRFSGRQFSNSRSEMNVSTLELGDSALYLCASSFGTDTEAFFGQGTRLTVV.

The rearrangement joins TRBV3-1 (or the pseudogene TRBV3-2) to TRBJ1-3, with 7 positions matching TRBD1. Germline V lookup: CDR1 LGHDT, CDR2 YNNKEL (reference sequence). V shed 3 bases and J 2 bases; nucleotides not matched to a gene: 4. CDR3 length equals 15 residues. CDR3 coding DNA: TGTGCCAGCAGCCAGGCACAGGGGACTGGAAACACCATATATTTT. This codes for CASSQAQGTGNTIYF.

The chain couples TRBV3-1 (or the pseudogene TRBV3-2) to TRBJ1-3; D remains unclear. The CDR3 has 15 amino acids. Trimming pared 7 bases from V and 1 base from J, leaving 14 bases between. Germline lookup yields CDR1 LGHDT and CDR2 YNNKEL (reference sequence). CDR3 region: CASTSGSLSGNTIYF. The CDR3 nucleotides read TGTGCCAGCACTTCGGGAAGTCTATCTGGAAACACCATATATTTT.

This clone was observed once. Other DNA sequences within the sample encode an identical CDR3. The CDR3 coding sequence is TGTGCCAGCAGTGCGGGACTAGCCGGCTACAATGAGCAGTTCTTC. Protein sequence: CASSAGLAGYNEQFF. V usage is TRBV2 and J usage is TRBJ2-1; 9 nucleotides align to TRBD2. Germline assignment: CDR1 SNHLY and CDR2 FYNNEI. The CDR3 contains 15 residues. The J segment lost 3 bases and the V segment lost 4 bases, leaving 4 bases of the junction unmatched.

In this sample, this clone turned up a few times. The J gene is TRBJ2-3, the V gene TRBV10-3; TRBD1 aligns across 10 bases. The CDR3 loop spans 16 amino acids. Trimming at V came to 6 bases and at J to 2 bases, leaving 8 bases not matched to a gene. From germline, CDR1 is ENHRY and CDR2 SYGVKD. CDR3 in DNA: TGTGCCATCAGCAACCTAGGGACAGGGGTCACAGATACGCAGTATTTT. It translates to CAISNLGTGVTDTQYF.

The chain couples TRBV27 to TRBJ2-1; a possible D gene is TRBD2 (5 bases). V lost 7 bases, J lost 9 bases, and 16 bases lay in between. The CDR3 is made up of 13 amino acids. From germline, CDR1 is MNHEY and CDR2 SMNVEV (reference sequence). CDR3 residues: CASTPPSGIEQFF. In DNA form, the CDR3 reads TGTGCCAGCACCCCTCCTTCGGGAATTGAGCAGTTCTTC.

The chain is built from TRBV7-2 and TRBJ2-1; D uncertain. Germline V lookup: CDR1 SGHTA, CDR2 FQGNSA. This CDR3 has 12 residues. Trimming took off 5 bases at V and 8 bases at J, with 10 bases between the two ends. As DNA, the CDR3 is TGTGCCAGCAGCGAGACTCTGTATGAGCAGTTCTTC. Translating it yields CASSETLYEQFF.

The chain carries TRBV30 and TRBJ1-1; D is uncertain. The CDR3 length is 11 residues. V was clipped by 3 bases and J by 7 bases, with 9 bases between them. Germline assignment: CDR1 GTSNPN and CDR2 SVGIG (reference sequence). This chain's CDR3 is CAWSWGGEAFF. DNA for the CDR3: TGTGCCTGGAGCTGGGGAGGTGAAGCTTTCTTT.

The chain carries TRBV2 and TRBJ1-2, with 7 nucleotides matching TRBD1. The germline V gene has CDR1 SNHLY and CDR2 FYNNEI. This CDR3 spans 14 amino acids. V shed 5 bases and J 4 bases; nucleotides not matched to a gene: 7. The DNA for the CDR3 is TGTGCCAGCAGTACGACAGGGAAATTCTATGGCTACACCTTC. This encodes CASSTTGKFYGYTF.

The chain employs TRBV12-3 or TRBV12-4 and TRBJ2-7; TRBD2 is a possible D gene (5 bases). With 6 bases removed from V and 5 bases from J, the gap between germline ends came to 14 bases. This CDR3 comprises 13 residues. The CDR3 nucleotides read TGTGCCAGCAGGGGCCCTAGCCTCCACGAGCAGTACTTC. Translating it yields CASRGPSLHEQYF.

The chain carries TRBV7-9 and TRBJ1-1; possible D gene TRBD1, 6 bases. CDR3 length equals 17 residues. The germline V gene encodes CDR1 SEHNR and CDR2 FQNEAQ (reference sequence). Trimming took off 1 base at V and 3 bases at J, with 18 bases between the two ends. CDR3 sequence: CASSLEDSEVVDTEAFF. The CDR3 region has the DNA TGTGCCAGCAGCTTAGAGGACAGTGAGGTTGTAGACACTGAAGCTTTCTTT.

Only one count was recorded for this clone. V and J are TRBV4-1 and TRBJ1-1; no definite D call. Per germline, CDR1 MGHRA and CDR2 YSYEKL. The CDR3 length is 14 residues. Trimming took 0 bases from V and 1 from J, leaving 6 bases between them. This CDR3 is CASSQEVENTEAFF. CDR3 coding DNA: TGCGCCAGCAGCCAAGAGGTAGAGAACACTGAAGCTTTCTTT.

The chain recombines TRBV13 with TRBJ1-1; 9 nucleotides agree with TRBD1. The CDR3 is 15 amino acids. CDR1 PRHDT and CDR2 FYEKMQ come from the germline V gene (reference sequence). The trim removed 1 base at V and 5 bases at J, leaving 5 bases unmatched. CDR3 in DNA: TGTGCCAGCAGCTTAGTACAGGGGGCCGGGACTGAAGCTTTCTTT. Translated, it gives CASSLVQGAGTEAFF.

The chain couples TRBV11-2 to TRBJ2-7; tentative D call: TRBD1 (5 bases). The CDR3 length is 15 residues. Per the germline V gene, CDR1 is SGHAT and CDR2 is FQNNGV. Deletions cut 4 bases from V and 2 bases from J, with 15 bases between. CDR3 region: CASSSILDKPYEQYF. CDR3 nucleotides: TGTGCCAGCAGCTCGATCCTGGACAAGCCCTACGAGCAGTACTTC.

The V gene is TRBV5-5, the J gene TRBJ1-5, with D possibly matching TRBD1 (6 bases). The CDR3 consists of 16 residues. From germline, CDR1 is SGHKS and CDR2 YYEKEE (reference sequence). Trimming removed 4 bases at V and 0 bases at J, with 14 bases between. The CDR3, as DNA: TGTGCCAGCAGCCCCACGGGGGGGGCTAGCAATCAGCCCCAGCATTTT. Protein: CASSPTGGASNQPQHF.

This clone was recorded only once. The chain couples TRBV3-1 (or the pseudogene TRBV3-2) to TRBJ2-1; the D is unclear. V lost 2 bases and J 9 bases, leaving 11 bases between the germline ends. CDR1 is LGHDT, CDR2 YNNKEL, per germline (reference sequence). This CDR3 is built from 13 residues. The CDR3 reads CASSQYSRGEQFF. CDR3 coding DNA: TGTGCCAGCAGCCAATACTCTCGCGGTGAGCAGTTCTTC.

The rearrangement joins TRBV4-2 to TRBJ1-4, with D maybe TRBD1 (6 bases). This CDR3 contains 15 residues. The germline gives CDR1 LGHNA, CDR2 YNFKEQ. The V and J ends lost 0 bases and 6 bases respectively, with 11 bases between them. The CDR3 DNA follows: TGTGCCAGCAGCCAAGATAGGGGGATTGATGAAAAACTGTTTTTT. Encoded protein: CASSQDRGIDEKLFF.

This clone was counted a single time. V and J are TRBV6-5 and TRBJ2-3, with TRBD1 identical over 8 bases. The CDR3 is 14 residues long. Germline V gene lookup returns CDR1 MNHEY and CDR2 SVGAGI. The junction had 4 bases not matched to a gene; V was cut back by 2 bases and J by 6 bases. The CDR3 bases are TGTGCCAGCAGTTACCAGGGGGCGCGGGATACGCAGTATTTT. Its translation: CASSYQGARDTQYF.